This record looks at one T cell receptor beta chain sequence and its context. Its antigen is undetermined. The data were taken from a study of cytomegalovirus exposure and HLA in healthy donors. 60 Vbeta and 13 Jbeta primers were used in PCR. Measured with immunoSEQ multiplex PCR; TCRdb has only the in-frame clones, and not every one. Among about 93,000 clones listed, approximately 80% were seen once. Study-wide points: In a later analysis, compared with equally common non-associated chains, HLA-associated beta chains were more expanded. Reportedly, cytomegalovirus status was diagnosed with high sensitivity and specificity. Later analysis associated a missense DCLRE1C variant with TCR beta V- and J-gene trimming.

The CDR3 sequence is 16 residues long. Sequences were obtained from PBMCs. The receptor was isolated from a woman aged 40 to 50 in good health and CMV-seronegative. The V and J genes are TRBV21-1 and TRBJ1-4; the table's D gene call, TRBD1, was not cross checked with the DNA. TRBV21-1 is designated a pseudogene. The CDR3 DNA is TGTGCCAGCAGCCCCAGAACCAGGGGATGGAATGAAAAACTGTTTTTT. Translated: CASSPRTRGWNEKLFF.